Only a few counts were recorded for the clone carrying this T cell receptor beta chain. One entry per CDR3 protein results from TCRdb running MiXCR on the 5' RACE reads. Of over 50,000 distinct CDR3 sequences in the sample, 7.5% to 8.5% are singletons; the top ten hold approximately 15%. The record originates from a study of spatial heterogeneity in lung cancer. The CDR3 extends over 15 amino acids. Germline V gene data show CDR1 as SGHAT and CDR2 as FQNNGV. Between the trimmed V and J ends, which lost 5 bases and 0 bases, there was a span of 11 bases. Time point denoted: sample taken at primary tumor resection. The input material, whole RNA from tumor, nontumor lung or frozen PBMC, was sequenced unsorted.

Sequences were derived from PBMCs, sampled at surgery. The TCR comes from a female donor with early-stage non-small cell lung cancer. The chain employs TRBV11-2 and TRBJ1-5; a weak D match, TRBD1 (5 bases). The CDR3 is CASSPQANSNQPQHF. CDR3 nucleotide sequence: TGTGCCAGCAGCCCACAGGCTAATAGCAATCAGCCCCAGCATTTT.